This TCR beta chain was profiled in a study of shared clonotypes between healthy human individuals (TCRdb year 2020). With respect to the entire study: The cohort comprised a couple of women and a few men aged 18 to 49 years. For each donor, CD4 naive and CD4 memory were each given three plates, CD8 naive was given two plates, and CD8 memory was given one plate. To estimate repertoire size and how much clonotype sharing occurs between individuals, the study deeply sequenced the blood TCR repertoires of 4 to 6 healthy adults. To increase sequencing depth and limit assay-specific biases, TCR repertoire library preparation and sequencing were carried out by different laboratories using diverse techniques. Leukapheresis yielded between about 0.85 and 9 billion PBMCs per donor. Study-level results and caveats: Sharing across several donors was observed for about 4.8% of naive CD4, about 4% of naive CD8, around 2.5% of memory CD4, and over 0.3% of memory CD8 clonotypes. Pairwise subsampling led to the expectation that sequencing depth would affect the degree of clonotype sharing among donors. Naive subsets generally had larger estimated clonotype richness than memory subsets. Only blood was sampled, and tissue TCR repertoires likely differ from those in blood. Incomplete sequencing was indicated by rarefaction of sorted-subset datasets, despite the large sequencing depth. Compared with non-shared clonotypes, the clonotypes found in all four sorted-subset donors had higher generation probabilities. Because the study included a small number of donors, the genetic and exposure-history diversity represented was limited.

TCR CDR3 regions were amplified from genomic DNA by multiplex PCR using the deep immunoSEQ assay. Extracted genomic DNA from each cell subset was spread evenly across all wells of several immunoSEQ 96-well plates, with each plate serving as a replicate. Each replicate PCR for sorted subsets received roughly 0.2 ug genomic DNA, equal to roughly 33,000 T cell genomes. Purified libraries were measured with a Qubit 3.0 fluorometer, size-checked on a Bioanalyzer 2100, and measured again with the KAPA Library Quantification kit. Every immunoSEQ 96-well plate was sequenced on a separate single-read 150-cycle Illumina NextSeq 550 flow cell. Concerning the study's data processing: The immunoSEQ output contained only junctional sequences without quality scores, so filtering could not match that applied to full-length reads. To assign V/J genes and CDR3, sequences were annotated using PyIR, a Python wrapper for IgBLAST v1.9, with IMGT germline references. Reads were removed for weak V/J assignments (E-value above 1e-6), missing CDR3, stop codons, out-of-frame junctions, or ambiguous translated residues. V3J clonotypes were defined as sequences sharing the same inferred V gene, J gene, and CDR3 amino acid sequence. Percentage overlap between repertoires was calculated by dividing the number of shared unique clonotypes by the size of the smaller repertoire. Three approaches were used to assess repertoire richness: RTK rarefaction, the Chao1 estimator, and Recon v2.1 estimates of unobserved clonotypes. Generation probabilities for all TCRbeta clonotypes obtained by the gDNA method from four donors were computed using OLGA. Held by TCRdb, this immuneACCESS table contains in-frame sequences only and omits some clones. Under half of the omission traces to an unresolved V gene where checked; the cause of the rest is unknown. V and J calls and clone size are as listed in that table; D and trimming were resolved from the DNA. The sample profile shows about 800,000 clones; 96% of them were found once. The ten largest clones add up to about 0.25% of the sample.

CD8 naive samples were obtained by positive selection for CCR7 among CD45RO-negative cells, yielding a CD45RA+CCR7+ population from which TemRA cells were excluded. Healthy HIV-negative adults with no recently reported acute infections or vaccinations were included as donors. Every donor was a Caucasian adult residing in Nashville, Tennessee, USA. Blood was obtained by leukapheresis, after which PBMCs were separated by Ficoll-Histopaque density gradient centrifugation and cryopreserved in liquid nitrogen vapor phase. Analytical flow cytometry was used to check the purity and quantity of each magnetically sorted T cell population. Genomic DNA was isolated from every sorted fraction and measured by UV absorbance on a Nanodrop 2000c. Points on this clone: What this receptor recognizes is not known. Base-call qualities are not available, and no considerably larger clone is one nucleotide away.

The sequence was collected from a young man in good health. The sample was naive CD8+ T cells sorted from blood. This specimen's cell subset or site label, interpreted: CD45RA+CCR7+.

At the DNA level, the sequence is TGTGCCAGCAGTGACGGTGGGCAAGACACAGATACGCAGTATTTT. Its coded protein is CASSDGGQDTDTQYF. The sequence links TRBV6-1 to TRBJ2-3, with the D segment identity uncertain. Sequences MNHNS (CDR1) and SASEGT (CDR2) are obtained from the germline V gene. The germline ends are 12 bases apart after V is trimmed by 3 bases and J by 2 bases. The CDR3 contains 15 residues, cysteine and phenylalanine counted. Of all the DNA, just the CDR3 is kept, 45 bases in frame from base 1.